This T cell receptor beta chain was retrieved from a study of T cell repertoires in cytomegalovirus infection. Each CDR3 protein gets one entry after TCRdb re-called the reads with MiXCR. The data show approximately 260,000 distinct CDR3 sequences, approximately 17% seen once. CDR3 length: 15 residues. With regard to this clonotype: A read error may explain this, as a much larger clone is one base away.

This sequence originates from a human donor in good health (CMV status not recorded). Some clones in this sample may be carry-over from other donors' samples. The rearrangement joins TRBV12-3 or TRBV12-4 to TRBJ2-7; 11 bases are shared with TRBD2. The source material was CD8+ T cells from PBMCs. The CDR3 sequence is CTSSFLTSGAGEQYF. CDR3 coding DNA: TGTACCAGCAGTTTCCTGACTAGCGGGGCCGGAGAGCAGTACTTC.